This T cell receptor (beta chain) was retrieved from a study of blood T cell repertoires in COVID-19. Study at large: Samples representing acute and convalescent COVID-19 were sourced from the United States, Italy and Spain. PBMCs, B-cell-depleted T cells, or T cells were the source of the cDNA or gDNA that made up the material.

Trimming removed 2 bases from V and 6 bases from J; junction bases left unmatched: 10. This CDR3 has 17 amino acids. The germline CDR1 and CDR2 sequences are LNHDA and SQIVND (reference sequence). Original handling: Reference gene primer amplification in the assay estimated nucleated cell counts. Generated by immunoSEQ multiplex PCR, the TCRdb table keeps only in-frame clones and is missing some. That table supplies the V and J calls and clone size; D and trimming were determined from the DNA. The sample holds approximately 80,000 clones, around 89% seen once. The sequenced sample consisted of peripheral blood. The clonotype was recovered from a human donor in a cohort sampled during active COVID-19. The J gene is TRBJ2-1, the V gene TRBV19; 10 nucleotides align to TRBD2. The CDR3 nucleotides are TGTGCCAGTAGTATAAAGAGGACTAGCGGATCACTCAATGAGCAGTTCTTC. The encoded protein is CASSIKRTSGSLNEQFF. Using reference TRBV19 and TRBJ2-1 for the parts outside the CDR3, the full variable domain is DGGITQSPKYLFRKEGQNVTLSCEQNLNHDAMYWYRQDPGQGLRLIYYSQIVNDFQKGDIAEGYSVSREKKESFPLTVTSAQKNPTAFYLCASSIKRTSGSLNEQFFGPGTRLTVL.